What follows is one T cell receptor (beta chain) and its context. Its antigen is undetermined. The data stem from a study of OX40 agonist ivuxolimab in advanced cancers. Study-wide context: Six ivuxolimab dose levels, 0.01 to 10 mg/kg, were given intravenously every 2 weeks.

The timepoints at which blood was sampled were baseline, cycle 4 day 1, and cycle 7 day 1. The method was immunoSEQ multiplex PCR; TCRdb's version includes in-frame clones alone and lacks a portion of them. The data contain roughly 48,000 clones, more than 75% of them singletons. Overall study results and limits: Partly responding patients at 0.1-3.0 mg/kg showed some of the smallest clonal expansion.

CDR1 is KGHSH and CDR2 is LQKENI in the germline V gene. This CDR3 is 15 amino acids long. V was clipped by 0 bases and J by 5 bases, with 10 bases between them. This TCR derives from an adult with an advanced solid tumor such as melanoma, head and neck, liver or kidney cancer. The chain recombines TRBV18 with TRBJ1-4, with D perhaps matching TRBD1 (5 bases). Sequenced here: CD4+ or CD8+ T cells sorted from blood, sampled in a trial of the OX40 agonist ivuxolimab. The CDR3 is CASSPPSGVNEKLFF. CDR3 DNA sequence: TGTGCCAGCTCACCACCGTCGGGGGTGAATGAAAAACTGTTTTTT.